This T cell receptor (beta chain) came from a study of blood T cell repertoires in COVID-19. The CDR3 has 14 residues. Germline assignment: CDR1 MGHDK and CDR2 SYGVNS. V shed 5 bases and J 2 bases; nucleotides not matched to a gene: 5. Using immunoSEQ multiplex PCR, the repertoire was profiled, and TCRdb retains in-frame clones only, with some absent. The sample includes hundreds of thousands of clones, roughly 86% of them seen just once. The chain joins TRBV25-1 to TRBJ1-1, with TRBD1 matching over 7 bases. The sample comprised PBMCs or T cells enriched from blood (not recorded which). This receptor was obtained from a woman aged 18 to 35 who had recovered from COVID-19. CDR3 in DNA: TGTGCCAGCAGTAAAAGACAGGGTAACACTGAAGCTTTCTTT. This codes for CASSKRQGNTEAFF.